Detailed here is one TCR beta chain. What it binds is not known. Each of the donors was a healthy adult who was HIV-negative and had not had a recent acute infection or vaccination. Naive CD4+ cells were CD45RA-selected; the remaining cells were memory. This record comes from a study of shared clonotypes between healthy human individuals. Study-level points and caveats: Approximately 5.4% of naive CD4 clonotypes were common to several donors.

When replicate PCRs were run on sorted subsets, they used about 200 ng DNA, 30,000 to 35,000 T cell genomes. Some clones are missing from TCRdb's copy, which holds only in-frame ones; the method was immunoSEQ multiplex PCR. The table lists about 710,000 clones, 72% of them singletons. The sequence was collected from a woman aged 25 to 39 in good health. Sample: memory CD4+ T cells sorted from blood. The sample's subset: CD45RA-negative fraction.

CDR3 in DNA: TGTGCCAGCTCGGAATCACTAGCGGTACAAGAGACCCAGTACTTC. It yields the protein CASSESLAVQETQYF. The V call is TRBV18, the J call TRBJ2-5, with 8 bases identical to TRBD2. The V gene end was trimmed by 6 bases and the J gene end by 2 bases; junction bases not matched to a gene: 8. CDR3 length: 15 residues. From germline, CDR1 is KGHSH and CDR2 LQKENI.